What follows are 10 T cell receptor beta chains derived from one specimen sequenced in a study of post-analysis software for immune sequencing data. Findings and limits, study-wide: TRBV5-6, TRBV5-1 and TRBV20-1 were among five TRBV segments more frequent in patients than controls.

These receptors lack a known antigen. Incorporated into the TCR beta cDNA libraries were unique molecular identifiers, which served to reduce PCR and sequencing biases. Using its own MiXCR run on the PCR reads, TCRdb lists one record per CDR3 protein. This sample carries roughly 170,000 distinct CDR3 sequences, around 28% of them seen once, and the ten largest clones take about 1.6%. The specimen was blood. The origin of the receptors is a girl aged 10-17 years with multiple sclerosis.

This clonotype was found a few times. The chain joins TRBV11-2 to TRBJ2-7; 8 bases match TRBD2. Trimming removed 5 bases from V and 1 base from J; junction bases left unmatched: 10. In germline, CDR1 is SGHAT, CDR2 FQNNGV. This CDR3 comprises 16 residues. CDR3 amino acids: CASSPQLGTSSYEQYF. The CDR3 region has the DNA TGTGCCAGCAGCCCACAACTTGGGACTAGTTCCTACGAGCAGTACTTC.

This sequence joins TRBV11-2 and TRBJ2-1, with D unresolved. CDR3 length equals 13 residues. V lost 3 bases, J lost 9 bases, and 12 bases lay in between. Germline V gene sequence: CDR1 SGHAT, CDR2 FQNNGV. Written as DNA, the CDR3 is TGTGCCAGCAGCTTCAACGTACCGGGTGAGCAGTTCTTC. Residues: CASSFNVPGEQFF.

Points on this clonotype: This clone may be a read error of a much larger clone one base away. The V and J genes are TRBV7-3 and TRBJ2-5, with D perhaps given as TRBD1 or TRBD2 (5 bases each). CDR1 is SGHTA and CDR2 is FQGTGA in the germline V gene. The CDR3 runs 13 residues. DNA of the CDR3: TGTGCCAGCAGCTTTAGGGGACGAGAGACCCGGTACTTC. This gives the protein CASSFRGRETRYF.

To note about this clonotype: Since a much larger clone is just one base distant, this may be a read error. The chain combines TRBV7-9 with TRBJ2-7; tentative D call: TRBD2 (5 bases). Germline loops: CDR1 SEHNR, CDR2 FQNEAQ (reference sequence). Trimming took 6 bases from V and 7 from J, leaving 28 bases between them. There are 17 residues in the CDR3. CDR3 coding DNA: TGTGCCAGCAGAATTGAGTGGTTAGGGAGACTCACGGGTGAGCAGTACTTC. Its protein is CASRIEWLGRLTGEQYF.

CDR3 in DNA: TGTGCCAGCAGTGAAGGTGGCTACACCTTC. This gives the protein CASSEGGYTF. The genes are TRBV2 and TRBJ1-2; no firm D call. The length of the CDR3 is 10 residues. The germline V and J ends were trimmed by 1 base and 7 bases, with 1 base remaining between them. Germline V lookup: CDR1 SNHLY, CDR2 FYNNEI.

This chain links TRBV4-2 with TRBJ1-1; TRBD1 agrees at 8 bases. CDR3 length: 14 amino acids. Trimming cost V 0 bases and J 11 bases; bases outside gene matches: 8. CDR1 and CDR2 (germline): LGHNA, YNFKEQ. In DNA form, the CDR3 reads TGTGCCAGCAGCCAAGAGCCTCTGGACAGGGTTGCTTTCTTT. It specifies CASSQEPLDRVAFF.

Concerning this clonotype: This sequence may be a read error, since a much larger clone differs from it by one base. The chain employs TRBV6-5 and TRBJ2-5, with 9 nucleotides matching TRBD1. Trimming removed 2 bases from V and 11 bases from J; junction bases left unmatched: 15. This CDR3 spans 16 amino acids. Germline V gives CDR1 MNHEY, CDR2 SVGAGI. CDR3 in DNA: TGTGCCAGCAGTTACGGGGACAGGGTGGTCGGCGATGAGCAGTACTTC. Its translation: CASSYGDRVVGDEQYF.

This clonotype has ten or more counts. The chain links TRBV7-9 to TRBJ2-1; 7 nucleotides match TRBD2. Germline trimming cut 5 bases from V and 0 bases from J; bases unmatched to any gene: 16. This CDR3 region has 19 residues. Germline CDR1 is SEHNR and CDR2 is FQNEAQ (reference sequence). The CDR3 loop is CASSPGGGFIGSSYNEQFF. The CDR3, as DNA: TGTGCCAGCAGCCCGGGGGGAGGGTTCATTGGGAGCTCCTACAATGAGCAGTTCTTC.

The chain is built from TRBV20-1 and TRBJ2-1; D not resolved. The CDR3 runs to 14 residues. Germline V gene lookup returns CDR1 DFQATT and CDR2 SNEGSKA (reference sequence). V shed 3 bases and J shed 6 bases, with 15 bases lying between them. The CDR3 bases are TGCAGTGCTAGTTACGTCCGGACGATCAATGAGCAGTTCTTC. The encoded protein is CSASYVRTINEQFF.

This chain links TRBV7-9 with TRBJ2-3; a weak D match, TRBD2 (6 bases). V dropped 4 bases and J dropped 0 bases, with 11 bases sitting between them. CDR3 length equals 15 residues. The V gene's germline CDR1 is SEHNR and CDR2 FQNEAQ (reference sequence). The CDR3 nucleotides are TGTGCCAGCAGCTCAAAGAGCGGGAGCACAGATACGCAGTATTTT. Translation gives CASSSKSGSTDTQYF.